One sample yielded the 14 T cell receptor beta chains listed below, sequenced in a study of blood T cell repertoires in COVID-19. The table came from immunoSEQ multiplex PCR; TCRdb's copy has only in-frame clones and leaves some out. The data contain approximately 150,000 clones, about 83% of them seen just once; the ten biggest clones take up 8.9%. What was sequenced was peripheral blood. These receptors were obtained from a man aged 25 to 40 with COVID-19, enrolled during active disease.

This chain's CDR3 is CASSHRDRANTIYF. CDR3 DNA: TGTGCCAGCAGCCATCGGGACAGGGCGAACACCATATATTTT. The V and J genes are TRBV3-1 (or the pseudogene TRBV3-2) and TRBJ1-3; 9 nucleotides line up with TRBD1. Trimming removed 3 bases from V and 7 bases from J; junction bases left unmatched: 4. The CDR3 consists of 14 residues. CDR1 LGHDT and CDR2 YNNKEL come from the germline V gene (reference sequence).

V is TRBV5-6 and J is TRBJ2-1; D might be TRBD1 (6 bases). The ends were cut back, 5 bases at V and 9 bases at J, with 12 bases in the middle. The CDR3 sequence is 12 residues long. Germline V gene sequence: CDR1 SGHDT, CDR2 YYEEEE. CDR3 residues: CASRTQGSEQFF. The CDR3 nucleotides read TGTGCCAGCAGAACACAGGGTAGTGAGCAGTTCTTC.

This rearrangement joins TRBV27 to TRBJ2-1, with 8 bases fitting TRBD2. Trimming took 6 bases from V and 7 from J; bases not matched to a gene: 5. This CDR3 is built from 13 residues. Germline CDR1 and CDR2: MNHEY and SMNVEV (reference sequence). CDR3 amino acids: CASSPAGENEQFF. CDR3 nucleotide sequence: TGTGCCAGCAGCCCAGCGGGAGAGAATGAGCAGTTCTTC.

This clone has a handful of counts. The J gene is TRBJ2-7, the V gene TRBV5-4; 7 nucleotides align to TRBD1. Germline V CDR1 and CDR2: SGHNT, YYREEE (reference sequence). This CDR3 spans 15 amino acids. V lost 4 bases to trimming and J lost 1 base; unmatched junction nucleotides: 8. CDR3 region: CASSPGQPNSYEQYF. The CDR3 coding sequence is TGTGCCAGCAGCCCGGGACAGCCGAATTCCTACGAGCAGTACTTC. The variable domain in full, completed from reference TRBV5-4 and TRBJ2-7, reads ETGVTQSPTHLIKTRGQQVTLRCSSQSGHNTVSWYQQALGQGPQFIFQYYREEENGRGNFPPRFSGLQFPNYSSELNVNALELDDSALYLCASSPGQPNSYEQYFGPGTRLTVT.

V gene TRBV29-1 combines with J gene TRBJ1-3; no clear D. The germline V and J ends were trimmed by 4 bases and 3 bases, with 10 bases remaining between them. Germline lookup yields CDR1 SQVTM and CDR2 ANQGSEA. CDR3 size: 13 residues. The CDR3 coding sequence is TGCAGCGTTGGGGGAGGGAGTGGAAACACCATATATTTT. This codes for CSVGGGSGNTIYF.

As to this clone: A read error may produce the germline difference seen at one junction end. The gene calls are TRBV7-7 and TRBJ2-1; 7 positions agree with TRBD2. Germline CDR1 reads SSHAT; CDR2 reads FNYEAQ (reference sequence). This CDR3 spans 12 amino acids. The CDR3 sequence is CASSEGGGRQFF. The CDR3 coding sequence is TGTGCTAGCAGCGAGGGCGGGGGAAGGCAGTTCTTC.

The chain carries TRBV5-1 and TRBJ2-1, with 9 bases fitting TRBD2. With 0 bases clipped from V and 8 bases from J, the junction kept 6 bases outside the gene matches. The CDR3 loop spans 15 amino acids. Germline V gene lookup returns CDR1 SGHRS and CDR2 YFSETQ. The CDR3 DNA follows: TGCGCCAGCAGCTTGGGACTAGCGGAGTTTTATGAGCAGTTCTTC. This codes for CASSLGLAEFYEQFF.

The CDR3: CASSGGGTGNEKLFF. In DNA form, the CDR3 reads TGTGCCAGTAGTGGCGGGGGTACGGGGAATGAAAAACTGTTTTTT. The V call is TRBV19, the J call TRBJ1-4; a possible D gene is TRBD1 (5 bases). Germline-derived CDR1 and CDR2 are LNHDA and SQIVND (reference sequence). CDR3 length: 15 amino acids. The ends were cut back, 5 bases at V and 5 bases at J, with 15 bases in the middle.

The V gene is TRBV19, the J gene TRBJ1-1; D is possibly TRBD1 (6 bases). Germline V CDR1 and CDR2: LNHDA, SQIVND (reference sequence). V dropped 4 bases and J dropped 0 bases, with 15 bases sitting between them. CDR3 length: 16 residues. In DNA form, the CDR3 reads TGTGCCAGTAGTACCCCACGGGACAATTTGAACACTGAAGCTTTCTTT. Translating gives CASSTPRDNLNTEAFF.

This chain joins TRBV11-2 and TRBJ2-7, with a possible D match to TRBD2 (6 bases). Deletions cut 1 base from V and 3 bases from J, with 19 bases between. Germline V CDR1 and CDR2: SGHAT, FQNNGV. CDR3 length: 17 residues. The CDR3 nucleotides read TGTGCCAGCAGCTTAGGGCCGTCGGGAGACCACCTCTACGAGCAGTACTTC. Its protein product is CASSLGPSGDHLYEQYF.

The chain uses TRBV28 and TRBJ2-7; TRBD2 matches at 7 bases. V shed 8 bases and J 3 bases; nucleotides not matched to a gene: 13. The CDR3 spans 15 residues. Germline CDR1 MDHEN, CDR2 SYDVKM. CDR3 coding DNA: TGTGCCAGCCGTATAGCGGGCCCAAACCTCTACGAGCAGTACTTC. Translation: CASRIAGPNLYEQYF.

CDR3 in DNA: TGTGCCAGTACCTCCGGGACAGGGCCCGAGACCCAGTACTTC. Protein sequence: CASTSGTGPETQYF. The chain uses TRBV19 and TRBJ2-5, with 9 bases matching TRBD1. The germline V gene has CDR1 LNHDA and CDR2 SQIVND (reference sequence). The J segment lost 5 bases and the V segment lost 7 bases, leaving 8 bases of the junction unmatched. CDR3 length: 14 residues.

This clone was seen just once. This rearrangement joins TRBV4-1 to TRBJ2-7; D unclear. Per the germline V gene, CDR1 is MGHRA and CDR2 is YSYEKL. V was trimmed by 0 bases and J by 3 bases, leaving 12 bases between them. The CDR3 is 15 amino acids. The CDR3 coding sequence is TGCGCCAGCAGCCAAGAGATCGGGTTAGGCTACGAGCAGTACTTC. It is translated as CASSQEIGLGYEQYF.

The V and J genes are TRBV19 and TRBJ1-3; D unresolved. With 3 bases removed from V and 0 bases from J, the gap between germline ends came to 9 bases. The CDR3 spans 15 residues. From germline, CDR1 is LNHDA and CDR2 SQIVND (reference sequence). As DNA, the CDR3 is TGTGCCAGTAGTATCATGGCCTCCTCTGGAAACACCATATATTTT. Its translation is CASSIMASSGNTIYF.